Below, 20 T cell receptor beta chains from the same sample are listed, as sequenced in a study of cytomegalovirus exposure and HLA in healthy donors. PCR was performed using 60 Vbeta and 13 Jbeta primers. Data came from immunoSEQ multiplex PCR; TCRdb stores just in-frame clones and leaves some out. This sample carries 110,000 to 150,000 clones, about three quarters of them seen once, and the ten largest clones take around 6.8%. Sequencing was carried out using PBMCs. The source is a man aged 40-49 years in good health and CMV-seropositive.

The rearrangement links TRBV9 to TRBJ1-1; no reliable D call. The V end lost 4 bases, the J end lost 3 bases, and 13 bases lay between the germline ends. The CDR3 runs 14 residues. CDR1 and CDR2 (germline): SGDLS, YYNGEE. This CDR3 reads CASSPGGGYTEAFF. CDR3 sequence (DNA): TGTGCCAGCAGCCCCGGAGGAGGGTACACTGAAGCTTTCTTT. Full variable domain (remainder filled in from reference TRBV9 and TRBJ1-1): DSGVTQTPKHLITATGQRVTLRCSPRSGDLSVYWYQQSLDQGLQFLIQYYNGEERAKGNILERFSAQQFPDLHSELNLSSLELGDSALYFCASSPGGGYTEAFFGQGTRLTVV.

V usage is TRBV6-1 and J usage is TRBJ1-6; TRBD1 agrees at 7 bases. The CDR3 runs to 15 residues. In germline, CDR1 is MNHNS, CDR2 SASEGT. Trimming removed 5 bases from V and 6 bases from J; junction bases left unmatched: 7. As DNA, the CDR3 is TGTGCCAGCAGTCTTTGGGACAGCTCTAATTCACCCCTCCACTTT. Its protein product is CASSLWDSSNSPLHF.

The V and J genes are TRBV2 and TRBJ2-7; TRBD1 matches at 7 bases. Germline CDR1 is SNHLY and CDR2 is FYNNEI. After removal of 2 bases from V and 1 base from J, the junction contained 5 bases not matched to a gene. The CDR3 is made up of 15 amino acids. The CDR3 protein is CASSETGDPSYEQYF. The CDR3, as DNA: TGTGCCAGCAGTGAAACAGGGGACCCATCCTACGAGCAGTACTTC.

The rearrangement joins TRBV5-6 to TRBJ2-4, with 10 nucleotides matching TRBD1. The CDR3 is made up of 14 amino acids. J gave up 9 bases and V 4 bases, and 7 bases lay outside the gene matches. CDR1 is SGHDT and CDR2 is YYEEEE in the germline V gene. CDR3 in amino acids: CASSDGTGVAIQYF. The CDR3 DNA follows: TGTGCCAGCAGCGACGGGACAGGGGTTGCCATTCAGTACTTC.

This clone was counted a few times. V usage is TRBV6-5 and J usage is TRBJ1-1, with 9 positions matching TRBD1. V was pared by 5 bases and J by 3 bases, with 4 bases of the junction left unmatched. This CDR3 is built from 14 residues. Germline V CDR1 and CDR2: MNHEY, SVGAGI. CDR3 DNA sequence: TGTGCCAGCAGTGTGGACAGGGGCGACACTGAAGCTTTCTTT. Protein product: CASSVDRGDTEAFF.

V is TRBV15 and J is TRBJ2-6; perhaps TRBD1 as D (5 bases). V lost 4 bases and J 0 bases, leaving 22 bases between the germline ends. The CDR3 contains 20 residues. Germline V gene data show CDR1 as LNHNV and CDR2 as YYDKDF (reference sequence). As DNA, the CDR3 is TGTGCCACCAGCACCTCGCCCGACAGTCCGGGCTTCTCTGGGGCCAACGTCCTGACTTTC. Translating gives CATSTSPDSPGFSGANVLTF.

The rearrangement joins TRBV30 to TRBJ2-7, with 9 bases lining up with TRBD1. The germline gives CDR1 GTSNPN, CDR2 SVGIG (reference sequence). V lost 2 bases and J lost 2; bases outside the gene matches: 19. CDR3 length: 19 residues. CDR3 DNA sequence: TGTGCCTGGAGTAGCTTCATCGGGACCCGACAGGGGGTCCCCTACGAGCAGTACTTC. Residues: CAWSSFIGTRQGVPYEQYF. The complete variable domain, with remaining parts taken from reference TRBV30 and TRBJ2-7, reads SQTIHQWPATLVQPVGSPLSLECTVEGTSNPNLYWYRQAAGRGLQLLFYSVGIGQISSEVPQNLSASRPQDRQFILSSKKLLLSDSGFYLCAWSSFIGTRQGVPYEQYFGPGTRLTVT.

The rearrangement links TRBV30 to TRBJ2-5, with D tentatively TRBD1 (6 bases). Germline V CDR1 and CDR2: GTSNPN, SVGIG (reference sequence). The V end lost 3 bases, the J end lost 2 bases, and 10 bases lay between the germline ends. The CDR3 contains 13 residues. Here the CDR3 DNA reads TGTGCCTGGAGCGACAGGAATCAAGAGACCCAGTACTTC. Its translation: CAWSDRNQETQYF.

V is TRBV7-9 and J is TRBJ2-3; a weak D match, TRBD1 (5 bases). The CDR3 sequence is 16 residues long. Trimming cost V 0 bases and J 2 bases, with 12 bases left between them. Germline CDR1 and CDR2: SEHNR and FQNEAQ (reference sequence). The CDR3 loop reads CASSLAGHISTDTQYF. CDR3 sequence (DNA): TGTGCCAGCAGCTTAGCGGGGCACATTTCCACAGATACGCAGTATTTT.

V and J are TRBV2 and TRBJ1-6, with 8 nucleotides matching TRBD1. The CDR3 has 15 residues. Per germline, CDR1 SNHLY and CDR2 FYNNEI. Unmatched junction bases numbered 7, after V lost 8 bases and J lost 4 bases. CDR3 DNA: TGTGCCAGCGGGCCGACAGGGGTTTATAATTCACCCCTCCACTTT. Residues: CASGPTGVYNSPLHF.

The chain employs TRBV6-1 and TRBJ1-5; 7 bases line up with TRBD1. The CDR3 extends over 17 amino acids. The ends lost 3 bases at V and 0 bases at J; junction bases unmatched: 8. The germline gives CDR1 MNHNS, CDR2 SASEGT. CDR3 amino acids: CASSDRGSRNSNQPQHF. Here the CDR3 DNA reads TGTGCCAGCAGTGACAGGGGGTCTCGAAATAGCAATCAGCCCCAGCATTTT.

The chain employs TRBV2 and TRBJ1-4; D is undetermined. Germline V lookup: CDR1 SNHLY, CDR2 FYNNEI. The CDR3 extends over 13 amino acids. Trimming shortened V by 6 bases and J by 5 bases, and 10 bases separated the two germline ends. The CDR3 loop is CASRGGYNEKLFF. The CDR3 DNA is TGTGCCAGCAGAGGCGGATACAATGAAAAACTGTTTTTT.

This clone was picked up a small number of times. The V and J genes are TRBV29-1 and TRBJ1-2; weak D call: TRBD1 (6 bases). CDR1 and CDR2 from the germline V gene are SQVTM and ANQGSEA. Trimming left V 5 bases short and J 6 bases short, with 13 bases between. The CDR3 spans 12 residues. As DNA, the CDR3 is TGCAGCGTTAAAGGGGGGCTGGATGGCTACACCTTC. Its protein product is CSVKGGLDGYTF.

The CDR3 DNA is TGTGCCAGCAGCCCTTATAAGGGGGCCTACGAGCAGTACTTC. Amino acid sequence: CASSPYKGAYEQYF. The rearrangement joins TRBV7-9 to TRBJ2-7; perhaps TRBD1 as D (6 bases). Germline V gene data show CDR1 as SEHNR and CDR2 as FQNEAQ (reference sequence). Trimming left V 5 bases short and J 2 bases short, with 13 bases between. The CDR3 has 14 residues.

The chain is built from TRBV7-9 and TRBJ2-5; 7 nucleotides line up with TRBD1. This CDR3 is built from 14 residues. The germline V gene has CDR1 SEHNR and CDR2 FQNEAQ (reference sequence). The junction had 14 bases not matched to a gene; V was cut back by 11 bases and J by 5 bases. The CDR3 here is CAGETGQGRETQYF. The CDR3 nucleotides read TGTGCCGGCGAGACAGGGCAGGGTCGGGAGACCCAGTACTTC.

The chain's CDR3 is CASSLSGGHYGYTF. CDR3 bases: TGTGCCAGCAGTTTATCAGGGGGTCACTATGGCTACACCTTC. This chain links TRBV27 with TRBJ1-2; D perhaps matches TRBD1 (6 bases). The germline V gene has CDR1 MNHEY and CDR2 SMNVEV (reference sequence). The CDR3 covers 14 residues. The V end was cut by 0 bases, the J end by 3 bases, with 8 bases between.

The chain couples TRBV2 to TRBJ2-7; 8 nucleotides match TRBD2. V lost 7 bases, J lost 4 bases, and 6 bases stayed unmatched. This CDR3 region has 13 residues. Germline CDR1 is SNHLY and CDR2 is FYNNEI. CDR3 protein: CASTRGAEYEQYF. The CDR3 region has the DNA TGTGCCAGCACGCGGGGGGCCGAATACGAGCAGTACTTC.

V and J are TRBV5-1 and TRBJ2-3, with D uncertain. CDR1 and CDR2 (germline): SGHRS, YFSETQ. The CDR3 has 13 residues. V lost 1 base and J lost 9, with 12 bases in between. In DNA form, the CDR3 reads TGCGCCAGCAGCTTGAGCCCCACGGAGACGCAGTATTTT. It is translated as CASSLSPTETQYF. Variable domain in full (rest from reference TRBV5-1 and TRBJ2-3): KAGVTQTPRYLIKTRGQQVTLSCSPISGHRSVSWYQQTPGQGLQFLFEYFSETQRNKGNFPGRFSGRQFSNSRSEMNVSTLELGDSALYLCASSLSPTETQYFGPGTRLTVL.

The V gene is TRBV11-2, the J gene TRBJ1-1, with D unclear. The CDR3 runs to 11 residues. The germline V and J ends were trimmed by 6 bases and 8 bases, with 10 bases remaining between them. Germline assignment: CDR1 SGHAT and CDR2 FQNNGV. CDR3 bases: TGTGCCAGCAGTTCAGCGCCCGAAGCTTTCTTT. It encodes CASSSAPEAFF.

This clone was found once. The chain is built from TRBV10-1 and TRBJ2-3; D gene uncertain. Between the trimmed V and J ends, which lost 2 bases and 4 bases, there was a span of 10 bases. Germline CDR1 is WNHNN and CDR2 is SYGVQD (reference sequence). This CDR3 region has 14 residues. The CDR3, as DNA: TGCGCCAGCAGTGAGCCACGGGTGGCAGATACGCAGTATTTT. Its protein product is CASSEPRVADTQYF.